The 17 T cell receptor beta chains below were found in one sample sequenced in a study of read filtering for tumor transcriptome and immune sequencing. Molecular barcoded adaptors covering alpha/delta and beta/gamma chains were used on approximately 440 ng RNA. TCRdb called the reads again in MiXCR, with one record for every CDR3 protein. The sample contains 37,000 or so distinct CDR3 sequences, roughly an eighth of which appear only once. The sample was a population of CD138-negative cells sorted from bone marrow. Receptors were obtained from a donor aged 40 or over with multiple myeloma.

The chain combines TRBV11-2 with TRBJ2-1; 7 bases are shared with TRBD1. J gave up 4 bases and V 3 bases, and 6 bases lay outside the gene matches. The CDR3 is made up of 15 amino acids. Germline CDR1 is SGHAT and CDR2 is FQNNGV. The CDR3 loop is CASSFRDRIYNEQFF. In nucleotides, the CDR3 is TGTGCCAGCAGCTTCCGGGACAGAATTTACAATGAGCAGTTCTTC.

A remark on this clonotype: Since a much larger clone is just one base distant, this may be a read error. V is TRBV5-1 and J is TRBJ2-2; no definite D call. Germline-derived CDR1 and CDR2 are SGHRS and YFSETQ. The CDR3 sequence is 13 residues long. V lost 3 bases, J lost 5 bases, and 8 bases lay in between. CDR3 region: CASSSLSTGELFF. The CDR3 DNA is TGCGCCAGCAGCTCGTTGTCTACCGGGGAGCTGTTTTTT.

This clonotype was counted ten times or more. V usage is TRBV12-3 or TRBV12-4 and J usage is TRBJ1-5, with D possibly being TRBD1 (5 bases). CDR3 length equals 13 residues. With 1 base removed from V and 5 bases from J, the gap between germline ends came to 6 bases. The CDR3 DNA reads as TGTGCCAGCAGTTTAGACAGGTATCAGCCCCAGCATTTT. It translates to CASSLDRYQPQHF.

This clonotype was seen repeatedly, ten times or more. This CDR3 reads CSARGGGLAGREQYF. In DNA form, the CDR3 reads TGCAGTGCTAGAGGTGGGGGACTAGCGGGACGCGAGCAGTACTTC. The gene calls are TRBV20-1 and TRBJ2-7; 13 bases line up with TRBD2. With V trimmed by 1 base and J by 6 bases, 6 bases remained unmatched. This CDR3 comprises 15 residues. Germline-derived CDR1 and CDR2 are DFQATT and SNEGSKA (reference sequence).

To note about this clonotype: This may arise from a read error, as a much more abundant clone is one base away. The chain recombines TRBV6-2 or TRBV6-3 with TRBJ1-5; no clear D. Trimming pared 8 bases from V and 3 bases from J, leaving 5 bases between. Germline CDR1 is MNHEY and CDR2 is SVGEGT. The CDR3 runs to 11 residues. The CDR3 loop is CASGNNQPQHF. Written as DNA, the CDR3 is TGTGCCAGCGGGAACAATCAGCCCCAGCATTTT.

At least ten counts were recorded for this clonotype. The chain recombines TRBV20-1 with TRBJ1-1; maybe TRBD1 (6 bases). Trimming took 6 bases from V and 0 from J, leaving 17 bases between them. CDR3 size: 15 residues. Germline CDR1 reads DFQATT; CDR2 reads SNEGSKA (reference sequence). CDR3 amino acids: CSATRDNKMNTEAFF. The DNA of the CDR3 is TGCAGTGCAACAAGGGACAACAAGATGAACACTGAAGCTTTCTTT.

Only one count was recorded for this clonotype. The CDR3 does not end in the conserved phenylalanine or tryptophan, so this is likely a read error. In nucleotides, the CDR3 is TGTGCCAGCAGTGAAGCGCACGGGACTACCACCAATGAGCAGTTCTCC. Protein product: CASSEAHGTTTNEQFS. The V call is TRBV2, the J call TRBJ2-1, with TRBD2 matching 7 bases. Unmatched junction bases numbered 8, after V lost 0 bases and J lost 6 bases. CDR3 size: 16 residues. Looked up from germline, CDR1 is SNHLY and CDR2 is FYNNEI.

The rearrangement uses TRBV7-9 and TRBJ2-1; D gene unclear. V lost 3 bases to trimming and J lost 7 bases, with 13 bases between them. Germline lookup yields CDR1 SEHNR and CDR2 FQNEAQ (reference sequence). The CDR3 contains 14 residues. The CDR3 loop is CASSFSGSINEQFF. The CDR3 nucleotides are TGTGCCAGCAGCTTCTCCGGGTCGATTAATGAGCAGTTCTTC. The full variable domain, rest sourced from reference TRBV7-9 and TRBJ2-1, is DTGVSQNPRHKITKRGQNVTFRCDPISEHNRLYWYRQTLGQGPEFLTYFQNEAQLEKSRLLSDRFSAERPKGSFSTLEIQRTEQGDSAMYLCASSFSGSINEQFFGPGTRLTVL.

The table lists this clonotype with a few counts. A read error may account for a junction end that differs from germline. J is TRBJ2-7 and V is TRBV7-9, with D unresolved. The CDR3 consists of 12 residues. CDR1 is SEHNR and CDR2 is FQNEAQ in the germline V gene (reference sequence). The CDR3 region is CAGSSSKTEQYF. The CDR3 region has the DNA TGTGCCGGCAGCTCGTCGAAGACCGAGCAGTACTTC.

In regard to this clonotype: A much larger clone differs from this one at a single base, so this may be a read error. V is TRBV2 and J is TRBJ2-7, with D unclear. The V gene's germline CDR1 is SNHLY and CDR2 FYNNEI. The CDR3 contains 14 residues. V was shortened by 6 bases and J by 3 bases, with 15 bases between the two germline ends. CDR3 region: CASRPRGSHYEQYF. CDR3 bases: TGTGCCAGCAGGCCCCGTGGGTCCCACTACGAGCAGTACTTC.

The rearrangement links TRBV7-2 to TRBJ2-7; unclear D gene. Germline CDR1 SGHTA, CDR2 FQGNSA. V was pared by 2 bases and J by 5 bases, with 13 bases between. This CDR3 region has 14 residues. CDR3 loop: CASSLFPPLNEQYF. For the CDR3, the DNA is TGTGCCAGCAGCTTATTCCCCCCGTTGAACGAGCAGTACTTC.

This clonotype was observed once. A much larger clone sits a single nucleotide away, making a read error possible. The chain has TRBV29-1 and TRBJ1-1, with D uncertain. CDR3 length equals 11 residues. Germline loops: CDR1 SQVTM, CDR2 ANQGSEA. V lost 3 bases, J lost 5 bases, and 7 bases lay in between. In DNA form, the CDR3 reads TGCAGCGTTGATTGGGTTACTGAAGCTTTCTTT. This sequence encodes CSVDWVTEAFF.

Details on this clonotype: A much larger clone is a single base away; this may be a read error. The CDR3 DNA follows: TGCAGTGCGAGATATGGACGGTTCTACGAGCAGTACTTC. Its protein is CSARYGRFYEQYF. V usage is TRBV20-1 and J usage is TRBJ2-7; D is undetermined. V was clipped by 6 bases and J by 3 bases, with 15 bases between them. This CDR3 comprises 13 residues. Per the germline V gene, CDR1 is DFQATT and CDR2 is SNEGSKA (reference sequence).

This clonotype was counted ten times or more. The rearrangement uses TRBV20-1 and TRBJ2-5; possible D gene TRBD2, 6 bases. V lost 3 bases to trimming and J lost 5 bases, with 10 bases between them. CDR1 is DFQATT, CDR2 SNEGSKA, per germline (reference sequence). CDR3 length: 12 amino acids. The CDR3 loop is CSASGSEETQYF. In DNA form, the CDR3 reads TGCAGTGCTAGCGGGAGCGAGGAGACCCAGTACTTC.

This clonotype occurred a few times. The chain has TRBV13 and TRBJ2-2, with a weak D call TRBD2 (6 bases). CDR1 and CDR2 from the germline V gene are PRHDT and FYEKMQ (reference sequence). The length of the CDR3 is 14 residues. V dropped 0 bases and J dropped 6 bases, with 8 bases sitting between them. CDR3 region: CASSLGAGAGELFF. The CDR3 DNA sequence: TGTGCCAGCAGCTTAGGAGCGGGCGCCGGGGAGCTGTTTTTT.

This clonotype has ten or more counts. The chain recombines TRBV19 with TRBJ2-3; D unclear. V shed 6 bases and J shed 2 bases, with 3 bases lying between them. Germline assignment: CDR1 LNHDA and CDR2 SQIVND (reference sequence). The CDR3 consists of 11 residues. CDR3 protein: CASRLTDTQYF. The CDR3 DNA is TGTGCCAGTAGGCTCACAGATACGCAGTATTTT.

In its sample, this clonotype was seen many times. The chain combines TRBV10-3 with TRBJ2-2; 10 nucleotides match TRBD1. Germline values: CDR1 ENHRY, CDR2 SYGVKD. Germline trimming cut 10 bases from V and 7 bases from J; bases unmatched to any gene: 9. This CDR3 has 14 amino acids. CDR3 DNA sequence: TGTGCCACCGGGGGGACAGGGGAGGACGGGGAGCTGTTTTTT. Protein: CATGGTGEDGELFF.